The T cell receptor (beta chain) under discussion was sequenced for a study of Graves' ophthalmopathy and Graves' hyperthyroidism. Study-wide context: Before any treatment, peripheral blood was taken at the initial diagnosis.

Scientists amplified the TCR beta CDR3 regions from RNA transcripts. First-round RT-PCR employed HTBI primers, with a second-round multiplex PCR after it. TCRdb analysed the multiplex PCR reads with MiXCR anew, one entry per CDR3 protein. The data hold about 420,000 distinct CDR3 sequences, with about 21% observed a single time. In the case of this clonotype: An end of the junction differs from the germline gene, which may be a read error.

The germline gives CDR1 MDHEN, CDR2 SYDVKM. The CDR3 loop spans 16 amino acids. Sequencing input: peripheral blood. The J gene is TRBJ2-2, the V gene TRBV28, with D possibly being TRBD2 (6 bases). This clonotype originated in a woman younger than 35 with stable Graves' hyperthyroidism. CDR3 DNA: TGTGCCAGCAGCCAAAGCGGAATCAGGGTCACCGGGGGGCTGTTTTTT. Translation: CASSQSGIRVTGGLFF.